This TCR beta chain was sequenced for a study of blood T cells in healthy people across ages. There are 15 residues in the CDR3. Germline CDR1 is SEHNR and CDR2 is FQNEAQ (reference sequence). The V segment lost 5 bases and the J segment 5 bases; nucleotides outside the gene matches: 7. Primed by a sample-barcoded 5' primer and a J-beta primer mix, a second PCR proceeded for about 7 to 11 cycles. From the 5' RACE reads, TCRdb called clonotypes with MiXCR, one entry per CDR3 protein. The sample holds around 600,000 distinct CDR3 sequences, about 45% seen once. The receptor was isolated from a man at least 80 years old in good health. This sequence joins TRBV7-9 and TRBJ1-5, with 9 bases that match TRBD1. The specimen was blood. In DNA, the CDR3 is TGTGCCAGCAGCCGAAACGGACAGGGGCATCAGCCCCAGCATTTT. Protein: CASSRNGQGHQPQHF. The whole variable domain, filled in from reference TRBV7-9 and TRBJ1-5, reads DTGVSQNPRHKITKRGQNVTFRCDPISEHNRLYWYRQTLGQGPEFLTYFQNEAQLEKSRLLSDRFSAERPKGSFSTLEIQRTEQGDSAMYLCASSRNGQGHQPQHFGDGTRLSIL.